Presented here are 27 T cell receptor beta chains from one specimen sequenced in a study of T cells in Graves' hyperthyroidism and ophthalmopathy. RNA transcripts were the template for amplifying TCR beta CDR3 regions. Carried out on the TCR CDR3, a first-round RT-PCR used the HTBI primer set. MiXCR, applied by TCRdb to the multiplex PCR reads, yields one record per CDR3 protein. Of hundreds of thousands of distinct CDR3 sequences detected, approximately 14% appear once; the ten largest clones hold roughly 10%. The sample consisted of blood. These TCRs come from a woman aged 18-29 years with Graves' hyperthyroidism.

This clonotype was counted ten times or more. The CDR3 sequence: CASSYSNRGYNEQFF. The CDR3 region has the DNA TGTGCCAGCAGTTACTCGAATCGCGGTTACAATGAGCAGTTCTTC. The rearrangement joins TRBV6-5 to TRBJ2-1; D is unresolved. The V and J ends lost 0 bases and 4 bases respectively, with 10 bases between them. The CDR3 spans 15 residues. Germline V CDR1 and CDR2: MNHEY, SVGAGI.

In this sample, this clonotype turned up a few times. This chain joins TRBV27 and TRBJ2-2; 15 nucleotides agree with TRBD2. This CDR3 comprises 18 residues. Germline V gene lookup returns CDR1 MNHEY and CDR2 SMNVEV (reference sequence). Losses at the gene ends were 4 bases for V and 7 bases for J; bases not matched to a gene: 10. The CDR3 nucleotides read TGTGCCAGCAGTTCCCCGGGACTAGCGGGAGGATGGGTCGGGGAGCTGTTTTTT. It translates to CASSSPGLAGGWVGELFF.

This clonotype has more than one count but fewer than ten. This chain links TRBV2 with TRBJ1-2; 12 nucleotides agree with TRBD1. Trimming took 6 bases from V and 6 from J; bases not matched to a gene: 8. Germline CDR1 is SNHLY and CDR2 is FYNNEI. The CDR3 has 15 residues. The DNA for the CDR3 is TGTGCCAGCAGCGTCCCGGGACAGGGGGCGAATGGCTACACCTTC. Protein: CASSVPGQGANGYTF. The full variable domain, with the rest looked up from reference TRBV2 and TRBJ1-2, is EPEVTQTPSHQVTQMGQEVILRCVPISNHLYFYWYRQILGQKVEFLVSFYNNEISEKSEIFDDQFSVERPDGSNFTLKIRSTKLEDSAMYFCASSVPGQGANGYTFGSGTRLTVV.

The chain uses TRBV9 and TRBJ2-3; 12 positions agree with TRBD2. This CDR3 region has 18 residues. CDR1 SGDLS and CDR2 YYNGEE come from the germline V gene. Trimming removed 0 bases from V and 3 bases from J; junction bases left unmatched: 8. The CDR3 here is CASSVGNLAGGPTDTQYF. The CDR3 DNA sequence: TGTGCCAGCAGCGTAGGTAACCTAGCGGGAGGGCCGACAGATACGCAGTATTTT.

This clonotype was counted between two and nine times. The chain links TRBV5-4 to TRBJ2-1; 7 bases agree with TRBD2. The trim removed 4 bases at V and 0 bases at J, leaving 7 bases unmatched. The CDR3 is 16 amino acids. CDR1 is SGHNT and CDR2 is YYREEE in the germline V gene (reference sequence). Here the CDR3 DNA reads TGTGCCAGCAGCCATGGGGGGGATGGCTCCTACAATGAGCAGTTCTTC. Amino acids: CASSHGGDGSYNEQFF.

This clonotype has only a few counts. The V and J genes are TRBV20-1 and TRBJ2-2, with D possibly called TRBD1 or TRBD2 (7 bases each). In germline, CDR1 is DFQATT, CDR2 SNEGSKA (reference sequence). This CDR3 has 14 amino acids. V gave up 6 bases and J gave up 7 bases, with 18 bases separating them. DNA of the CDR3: TGCAGTGCCCCGGGGAGGGGGCGGGTCGGGGAGCTGTTTTTT. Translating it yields CSAPGRGRVGELFF.

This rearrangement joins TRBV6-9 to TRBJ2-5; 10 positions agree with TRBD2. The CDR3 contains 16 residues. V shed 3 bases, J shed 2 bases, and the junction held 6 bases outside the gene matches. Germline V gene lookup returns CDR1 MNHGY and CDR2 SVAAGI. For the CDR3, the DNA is TGTGCCAGCAGTTACGGGCTAGCGGGGGCGCAAGAGACCCAGTACTTC. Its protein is CASSYGLAGAQETQYF.

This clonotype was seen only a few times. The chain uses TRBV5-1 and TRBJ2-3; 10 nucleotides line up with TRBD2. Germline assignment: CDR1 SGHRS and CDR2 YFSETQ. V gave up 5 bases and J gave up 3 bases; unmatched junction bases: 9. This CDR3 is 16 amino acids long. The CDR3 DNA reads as TGCGCCAGCAGTTCCAAGCGGGAGGGGGGTACAGATACGCAGTATTTT. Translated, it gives CASSSKREGGTDTQYF.

For the CDR3, the DNA is TGTGCCAGCAGCCAAGCGGGAGTTGGGGAACATGAGCAGTTCTTC. Translation gives CASSQAGVGEHEQFF. This chain uses TRBV7-9 with TRBJ2-1, with 8 bases lining up with TRBD2. Germline CDR1 reads SEHNR; CDR2 reads FQNEAQ (reference sequence). The junction had 11 bases not matched to a gene; V was cut back by 5 bases and J by 8 bases. The CDR3 has 15 residues.

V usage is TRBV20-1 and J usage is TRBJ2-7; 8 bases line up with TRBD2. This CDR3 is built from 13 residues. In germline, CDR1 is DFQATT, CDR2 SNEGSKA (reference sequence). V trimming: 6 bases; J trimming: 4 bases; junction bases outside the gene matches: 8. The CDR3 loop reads CSAIAGSLYEQYF. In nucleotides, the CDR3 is TGCAGTGCCATAGCGGGAAGTTTATACGAGCAGTACTTC.

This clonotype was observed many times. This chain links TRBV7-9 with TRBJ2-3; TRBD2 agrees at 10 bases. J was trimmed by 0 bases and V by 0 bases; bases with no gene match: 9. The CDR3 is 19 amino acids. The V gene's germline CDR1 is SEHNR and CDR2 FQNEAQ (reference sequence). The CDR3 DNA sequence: TGTGCCAGCAGCTTAGCAGTGTTAGCGGGAGGCCGGAGCACAGATACGCAGTATTTT. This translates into CASSLAVLAGGRSTDTQYF.

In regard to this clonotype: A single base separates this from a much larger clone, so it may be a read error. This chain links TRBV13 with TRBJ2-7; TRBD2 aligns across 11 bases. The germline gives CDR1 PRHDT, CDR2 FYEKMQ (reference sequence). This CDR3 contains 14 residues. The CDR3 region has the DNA TGTACCAGCAACCTAGCGGGGGGTATCTACGAGCAGTACTTC. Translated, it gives CTSNLAGGIYEQYF.

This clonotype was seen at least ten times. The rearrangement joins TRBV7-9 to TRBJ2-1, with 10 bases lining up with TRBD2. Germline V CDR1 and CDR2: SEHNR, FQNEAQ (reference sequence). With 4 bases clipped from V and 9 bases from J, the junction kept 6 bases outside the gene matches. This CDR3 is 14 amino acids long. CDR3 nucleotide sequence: TGTGCCAGCAGCTCCGGGACTAGCGACCCTGAGCAGTTCTTC. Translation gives CASSSGTSDPEQFF.

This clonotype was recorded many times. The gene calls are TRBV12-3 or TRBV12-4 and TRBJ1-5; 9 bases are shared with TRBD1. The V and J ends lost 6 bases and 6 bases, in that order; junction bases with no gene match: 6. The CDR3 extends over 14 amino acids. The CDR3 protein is CASSPTGGIQPQHF. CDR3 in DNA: TGTGCCAGCAGCCCGACAGGGGGGATTCAGCCCCAGCATTTT.

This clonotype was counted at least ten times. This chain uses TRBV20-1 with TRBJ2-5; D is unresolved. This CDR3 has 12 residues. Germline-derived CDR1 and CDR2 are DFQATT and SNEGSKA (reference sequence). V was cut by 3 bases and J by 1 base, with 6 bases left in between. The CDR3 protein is CSARRIQETQYF. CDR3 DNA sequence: TGCAGTGCTAGGCGTATCCAAGAGACCCAGTACTTC.

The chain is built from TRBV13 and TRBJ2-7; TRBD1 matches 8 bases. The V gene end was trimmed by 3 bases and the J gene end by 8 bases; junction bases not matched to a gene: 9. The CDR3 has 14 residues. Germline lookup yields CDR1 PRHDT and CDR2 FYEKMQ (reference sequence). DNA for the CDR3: TGTGCCAGCAGCTTCGGGACAGGTGCTTACAAGCAGTACTTC. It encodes CASSFGTGAYKQYF.

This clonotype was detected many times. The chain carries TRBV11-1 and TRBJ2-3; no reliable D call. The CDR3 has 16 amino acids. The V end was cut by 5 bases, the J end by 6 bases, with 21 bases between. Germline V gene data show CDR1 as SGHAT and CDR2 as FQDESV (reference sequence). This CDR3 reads CASSVRPGPTPDTQYF. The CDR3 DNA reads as TGTGCCAGCAGCGTAAGACCAGGACCCACGCCGGATACGCAGTATTTT.

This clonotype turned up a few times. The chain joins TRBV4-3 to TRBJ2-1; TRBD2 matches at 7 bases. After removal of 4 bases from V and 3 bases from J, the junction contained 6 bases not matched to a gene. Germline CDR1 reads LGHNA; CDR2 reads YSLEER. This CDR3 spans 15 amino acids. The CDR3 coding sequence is TGCGCCAGCAGCCCCGGGACTATTGGCTACAATGAGCAGTTCTTC. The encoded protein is CASSPGTIGYNEQFF.

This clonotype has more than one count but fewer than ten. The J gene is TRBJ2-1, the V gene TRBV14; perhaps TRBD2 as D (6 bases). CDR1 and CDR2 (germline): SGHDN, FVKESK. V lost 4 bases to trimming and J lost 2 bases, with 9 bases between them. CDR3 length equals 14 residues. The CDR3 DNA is TGTGCCAGCAGCCCCGGGGAGGCCTACAATGAGCAGTTCTTC. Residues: CASSPGEAYNEQFF.

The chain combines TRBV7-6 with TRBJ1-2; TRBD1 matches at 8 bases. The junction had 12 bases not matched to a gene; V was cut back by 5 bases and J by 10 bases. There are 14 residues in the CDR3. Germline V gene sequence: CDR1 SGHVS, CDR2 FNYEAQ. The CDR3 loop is CASSPGWPGGVYTF. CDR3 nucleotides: TGTGCCAGCAGCCCTGGATGGCCAGGGGGCGTCTACACCTTC. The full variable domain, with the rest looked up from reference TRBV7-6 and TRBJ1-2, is GAGVSQSPRYKVTKRGQDVALRCDPISGHVSLYWYRQALGQGPEFLTYFNYEAQQDKSGLPNDRFSAERPEGSISTLTIQRTEQRDSAMYRCASSPGWPGGVYTFGSGTRLTVV.

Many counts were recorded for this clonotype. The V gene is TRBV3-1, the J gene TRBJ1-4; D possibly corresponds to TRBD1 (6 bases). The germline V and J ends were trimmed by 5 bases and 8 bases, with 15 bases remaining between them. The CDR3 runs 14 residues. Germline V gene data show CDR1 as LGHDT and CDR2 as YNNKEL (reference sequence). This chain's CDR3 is CASSFGGGREKLFF. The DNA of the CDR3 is TGTGCCAGCAGCTTCGGTGGGGGGCGGGAAAAACTGTTTTTT.

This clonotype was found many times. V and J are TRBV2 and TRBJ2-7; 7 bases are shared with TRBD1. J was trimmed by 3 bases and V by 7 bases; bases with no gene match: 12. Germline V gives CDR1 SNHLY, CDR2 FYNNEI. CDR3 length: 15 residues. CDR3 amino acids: CASTPPSAGGYEQYF. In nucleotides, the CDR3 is TGTGCCAGCACCCCCCCTTCGGCAGGGGGCTACGAGCAGTACTTC.

The CDR3 reads CASAAGAASYNEQFF. The CDR3 region has the DNA TGTGCTAGCGCCGCCGGGGCAGCCTCTTACAATGAGCAGTTCTTC. The chain recombines TRBV12-5 with TRBJ2-1; D is possibly TRBD1 or TRBD2 (5 bases each). Germline values: CDR1 LGHNT, CDR2 FRNRAP. The ends were cut back, 9 bases at V and 4 bases at J, with 19 bases in the middle. There are 15 residues in the CDR3.

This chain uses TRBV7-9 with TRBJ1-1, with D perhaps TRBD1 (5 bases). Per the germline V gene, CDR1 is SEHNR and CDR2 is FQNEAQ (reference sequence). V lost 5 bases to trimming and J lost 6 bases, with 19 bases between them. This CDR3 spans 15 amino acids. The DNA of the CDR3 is TGTGCCAGCAGCCCAGGCGCAGGGTTTGAATCTGAAGCTTTCTTT. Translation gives CASSPGAGFESEAFF.

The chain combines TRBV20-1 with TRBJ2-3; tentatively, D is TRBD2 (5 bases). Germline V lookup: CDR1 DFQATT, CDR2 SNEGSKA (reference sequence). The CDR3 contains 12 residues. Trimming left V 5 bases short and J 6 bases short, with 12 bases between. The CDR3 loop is CSAATGSDTQYF. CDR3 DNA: TGCAGTGCTGCCACGGGGAGTGATACGCAGTATTTT.

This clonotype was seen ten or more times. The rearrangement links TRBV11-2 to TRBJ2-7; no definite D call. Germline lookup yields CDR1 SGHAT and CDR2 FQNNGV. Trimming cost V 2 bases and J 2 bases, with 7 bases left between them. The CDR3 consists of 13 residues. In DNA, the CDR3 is TGTGCCAGCAGCTTATCTAGTACCTACGAGCAGTACTTC. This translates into CASSLSSTYEQYF.

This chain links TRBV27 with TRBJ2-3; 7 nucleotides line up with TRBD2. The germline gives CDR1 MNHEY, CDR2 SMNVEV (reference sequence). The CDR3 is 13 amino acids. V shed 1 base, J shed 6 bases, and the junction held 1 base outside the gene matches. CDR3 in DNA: TGTGCCAGCAGTTTATACGGGAGGGATACGCAGTATTTT. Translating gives CASSLYGRDTQYF.